Below, 12 T cell receptor beta chains from the same sample are listed, as sequenced in a study of blood T cell repertoires in COVID-19. The protocol was immunoSEQ multiplex PCR, while the TCRdb copy is restricted to in-frame clones and leaves out a portion. The repertoire consists of over 250,000 clones, with over 75% occurring once and the leading ten covering 10% to 13%. The sequenced sample consisted of peripheral blood. These receptors all stem from a woman aged 65 to 85 with COVID-19, enrolled during active disease.

The genes are TRBV11-3 and TRBJ2-3; no reliable D call. The CDR3 consists of 13 residues. Looked up from germline, CDR1 is SGHNT and CDR2 is YENEEA. The germline V and J ends were trimmed by 5 bases and 3 bases, with 9 bases remaining between them. The CDR3 nucleotides read TGTGCCAGCAGCACTATTTCGACAGATACGCAGTATTTT. Its translation: CASSTISTDTQYF.

The chain recombines TRBV4-1 with TRBJ1-4, with D possibly being TRBD1 (5 bases). Germline CDR1 and CDR2: MGHRA and YSYEKL. Between the trimmed V and J ends, which lost 4 bases and 8 bases, there was a span of 20 bases. The CDR3 is made up of 16 amino acids. CDR3 nucleotides: TGCGCCAGCAGCCTGATTCCATGGGGAGGGGACGAAAAACTGTTTTTT. Its protein is CASSLIPWGGDEKLFF.

The rearrangement links TRBV5-1 to TRBJ2-7, with TRBD1 as a possible D gene (6 bases). V lost 4 bases, J lost 0 bases, and 8 bases lay in between. This CDR3 comprises 13 residues. In germline, CDR1 is SGHRS, CDR2 YFSETQ. The chain's CDR3 is CASSGTNSYEQYF. The CDR3 bases are TGCGCCAGCAGCGGGACAAACTCCTACGAGCAGTACTTC.

The genes are TRBV11-2 and TRBJ1-2, with D perhaps TRBD1 (5 bases). CDR1 and CDR2 from the germline V gene are SGHAT and FQNNGV. This CDR3 spans 11 amino acids. Trimming took 5 bases from V and 7 from J, leaving 8 bases between them. CDR3 DNA sequence: TGTGCCAGCAGCGGGGGAGGTGGCTACACCTTC. It translates to CASSGGGGYTF.

CDR3 nucleotide sequence: TGTGCCAGCAGTGAGCAGGGCGCTGAAGCTTTCTTT. It yields the protein CASSEQGAEAFF. The chain employs TRBV25-1 and TRBJ1-1; D perhaps matches TRBD1 (5 bases). Germline values: CDR1 MGHDK, CDR2 SYGVNS. This CDR3 is built from 12 residues. V shed 3 bases and J shed 6 bases, with 8 bases lying between them.

V gene TRBV27 combines with J gene TRBJ2-7; TRBD2 might be the D (5 bases). The germline gives CDR1 MNHEY, CDR2 SMNVEV (reference sequence). Trimming took 2 bases from V and 3 from J, leaving 11 bases between them. The CDR3 spans 14 residues. For the CDR3, the DNA is TGTGCCAGCAGTTTAAATCCGGGGTACTACGAGCAGTACTTC. Translating gives CASSLNPGYYEQYF.

The chain recombines TRBV28 with TRBJ1-4; D call uncertain. The CDR3 spans 15 residues. Germline values: CDR1 MDHEN, CDR2 SYDVKM. V lost 7 bases and J lost 6, with 18 bases in between. CDR3 amino acids: CASKGNHGVYEKLFF. In nucleotides, the CDR3 is TGTGCCAGCAAAGGCAATCACGGGGTTTATGAAAAACTGTTTTTT.

This clone was observed once. V usage is TRBV5-1 and J usage is TRBJ2-7, with 9 bases identical to TRBD1. Germline V gene data show CDR1 as SGHRS and CDR2 as YFSETQ. V was clipped by 4 bases and J by 6 bases; unmatched bases: 5. This CDR3 comprises 13 residues. Here the CDR3 reads CASSEGQGTEQYF. DNA of the CDR3: TGCGCCAGCAGCGAGGGACAGGGTACCGAGCAGTACTTC.

This clone was seen a single time. The gene calls are TRBV2 and TRBJ2-6; 8 bases are a match to TRBD1. V was clipped by 6 bases and J by 0 bases; unmatched bases: 7. The CDR3 length is 17 residues. Germline CDR1 is SNHLY and CDR2 is FYNNEI. The CDR3 DNA reads TGTGCCAGCAGCCGCGGACAGGGTTACTCTGGGGCCAACGTCCTGACTTTC. This sequence encodes CASSRGQGYSGANVLTF. The entire variable domain, with the rest obtained from reference TRBV2 and TRBJ2-6, is as follows: EPEVTQTPSHQVTQMGQEVILRCVPISNHLYFYWYRQILGQKVEFLVSFYNNEISEKSEIFDDQFSVERPDGSNFTLKIRSTKLEDSAMYFCASSRGQGYSGANVLTFGAGSRLTVL.

The rearrangement joins TRBV7-6 to TRBJ2-1; 9 bases map to TRBD2. Losses at the gene ends were 5 bases for V and 4 bases for J; bases not matched to a gene: 6. The CDR3 is 15 residues long. Looked up from germline, CDR1 is SGHVS and CDR2 is FNYEAQ. As DNA, the CDR3 is TGTGCCAGCAGCGCCGGACTAGCGCCTTACAATGAGCAGTTCTTC. Residues: CASSAGLAPYNEQFF. The entire variable domain, with the rest obtained from reference TRBV7-6 and TRBJ2-1, is as follows: GAGVSQSPRYKVTKRGQDVALRCDPISGHVSLYWYRQALGQGPEFLTYFNYEAQQDKSGLPNDRFSAERPEGSISTLTIQRTEQRDSAMYRCASSAGLAPYNEQFFGPGTRLTVL.

The V and J genes are TRBV5-1 and TRBJ2-3; weak D call: TRBD1 (6 bases). V was pared by 4 bases and J by 4 bases, with 13 bases between. Germline assignment: CDR1 SGHRS and CDR2 YFSETQ. The CDR3 has 14 amino acids. The CDR3 protein is CASSVDSGPDTQYF. CDR3 DNA sequence: TGCGCCAGCAGCGTGGACAGTGGCCCAGATACGCAGTATTTT. Looking up the rest from reference TRBV5-1 and TRBJ2-3 gives the full variable domain: KAGVTQTPRYLIKTRGQQVTLSCSPISGHRSVSWYQQTPGQGLQFLFEYFSETQRNKGNFPGRFSGRQFSNSRSEMNVSTLELGDSALYLCASSVDSGPDTQYFGPGTRLTVL.

J is TRBJ1-1 and V is TRBV4-3; the match to TRBD1 covers 7 bases. CDR1 is LGHNA, CDR2 YSLEER, per germline. The CDR3 sequence is 13 residues long. With V trimmed by 0 bases and J by 8 bases, 3 bases remained unmatched. The CDR3 sequence is CASSQDTGAEAFF. CDR3 DNA: TGCGCCAGCAGCCAAGATACAGGGGCAGAAGCTTTCTTT.